This record covers a single T cell receptor (beta chain). No antigen is known for it. Only in-frame clones appear in the TCRdb table, and some are missing; sequencing was by immunoSEQ multiplex PCR. The sample gives roughly 70,000 clones, around four fifths of which show up once; about 6% is in the top ten. This sample is drawn from a study of T cell responses to AZD1222 COVID-19 vaccine. The study, taken as a whole, reports: After two AZD1222 doses, spike-specific TCR breadth and depth rose versus day 0. There were repertoire samples only from the period after the peak T cell response. AZD1222 recipients seropositive at baseline numbered only five to seven. Donors, mostly white British, included more females; clonal diversity was possibly underestimated.

CDR3 size: 11 residues. CDR1 LNHDA and CDR2 SQIVND come from the germline V gene (reference sequence). V lost 1 base and J lost 8, with 5 bases in between. The chain carries TRBV19 and TRBJ1-2; D not resolved. Material: peripheral blood, obtained 28 days after the second AZD1222 dose. The TCR was taken from an adult who received the AZD1222 COVID-19 vaccine. The CDR3 bases are TGTGCCAGTAGTATAGGGACCGGCTACACCTTC. It codes for CASSIGTGYTF.